This TCR beta chain was recovered during a study of blood T cells in healthy people across ages. Primed by a sample-barcoded 5' primer and a J-beta primer mix, a second PCR proceeded for roughly 7 to 11 cycles. TCRdb re-analysed the 5' RACE reads in MiXCR, keeping a single row per CDR3 protein. The table records some 1.4 million distinct CDR3 sequences, approximately 42% of them present only once. Total RNA extracted from each sample amounted to at least 5.5 micrograms. The sequence was obtained from a woman aged 18-29 years in good health. Sequenced sample: blood.

CDR3 region: CASQTGTGDYEQYF. Here the CDR3 DNA reads TGTGCCAGCCAAACCGGGACAGGGGACTACGAGCAGTACTTC. This chain links TRBV6-5 with TRBJ2-7; TRBD1 matches 10 bases. Germline V gene data show CDR1 as MNHEY and CDR2 as SVGAGI. V dropped 8 bases and J dropped 3; count of bases not matched to a gene: 7. There are 14 residues in the CDR3.